The 27 T cell receptor beta chains below all came from one sample that was sequenced in a study of blood T cell repertoires in COVID-19. Data came from immunoSEQ multiplex PCR; TCRdb stores just in-frame clones and leaves some out. The sample contains 300,000 to 400,000 clones, 87% of which appear only once. Specimen: peripheral blood. These receptors originate from a woman aged 55 to 70 with COVID-19, enrolled during active disease.

About this clone: In the same sample, other DNA sequences code for this CDR3. The CDR3 sequence: CASSVVSGGANEQFF. CDR3 in DNA: TGTGCCAGCAGCGTAGTAAGCGGGGGGGCAAATGAGCAGTTCTTC. The chain recombines TRBV9 with TRBJ2-1; 10 nucleotides agree with TRBD2. J was trimmed by 7 bases and V by 0 bases; bases with no gene match: 4. Germline V lookup: CDR1 SGDLS, CDR2 YYNGEE. CDR3 size: 15 residues.

This clone was seen a single time. V usage is TRBV28 and J usage is TRBJ2-2; TRBD1 agrees at 8 bases. Germline CDR1 reads MDHEN; CDR2 reads SYDVKM. The junction had 9 bases not matched to a gene; V was cut back by 5 bases and J by 4 bases. This CDR3 comprises 16 residues. CDR3 bases: TGTGCCAGCAGTCCTCCCAAACAGGGGGTCACCGGGGAGCTGTTTTTT. It codes for CASSPPKQGVTGELFF.

V gene TRBV9 combines with J gene TRBJ2-2; 7 positions agree with TRBD2. V was pared by 6 bases and J by 0 bases, with 2 bases of the junction left unmatched. This CDR3 is built from 14 residues. CDR1 is SGDLS and CDR2 is YYNGEE in the germline V gene. DNA of the CDR3: TGTGCCAGCAACGGGGGGACGAACACCGGGGAGCTGTTTTTT. Its translation is CASNGGTNTGELFF.

The gene calls are TRBV27 and TRBJ1-4; D is possibly TRBD1 (5 bases). V shed 8 bases and J shed 12 bases, with 22 bases lying between them. CDR3 size: 14 residues. Germline V gene lookup returns CDR1 MNHEY and CDR2 SMNVEV (reference sequence). CDR3 in DNA: TGTGCCAGCGGAGCTACGTGGGGCGCCGCCGAACTGTTTTTT. Translation: CASGATWGAAELFF.

The gene calls are TRBV7-8 and TRBJ1-5, with a possible D match to TRBD1 (5 bases). The CDR3 has 15 amino acids. Per the germline V gene, CDR1 is SGHVS and CDR2 is FQNEAQ. The V end was cut by 4 bases, the J end by 6 bases, with 16 bases between. CDR3: CASSSRKGPSQPQHF. The CDR3, as DNA: TGTGCCAGCAGCTCACGGAAGGGGCCTTCTCAGCCCCAGCATTTT.

This clone appeared once. The chain carries TRBV18 and TRBJ2-7, with TRBD1 matching over 7 bases. The CDR3 covers 15 residues. The ends lost 0 bases at V and 5 bases at J; junction bases unmatched: 7. Germline CDR1 reads KGHSH; CDR2 reads LQKENI. Written as DNA, the CDR3 is TGTGCCAGCTCACCACCGTTAAACAGGGGTAACGAGCAGTACTTC. Encoded protein: CASSPPLNRGNEQYF.

This sequence joins TRBV29-1 and TRBJ1-2; TRBD1 is a possible D gene (6 bases). CDR3 size: 13 residues. V was shortened by 6 bases and J by 1 base, with 12 bases between the two germline ends. CDR1 and CDR2 (germline): SQVTM, ANQGSEA. CDR3 DNA sequence: TGCAGCGTCCGGGACATACTTAACTATGGCTACACCTTC. Amino acid sequence: CSVRDILNYGYTF.

This clone has a handful of counts. The rearrangement links TRBV6-5 to TRBJ1-2; no reliable D call. The V gene lost 10 bases and the J gene lost 3 bases, with 6 bases spanning the gap. Germline CDR1 reads MNHEY; CDR2 reads SVGAGI. CDR3 length equals 10 residues. CDR3 DNA sequence: TGTGCCACCCGCGACTATGGCTACACCTTC. It specifies CATRDYGYTF.

The chain is built from TRBV30 and TRBJ2-7; D gene uncertain. CDR1 is GTSNPN, CDR2 SVGIG, per germline (reference sequence). The CDR3 is 11 amino acids. V lost 1 base to trimming and J lost 7 bases, with 8 bases between them. The CDR3: CAWSATGEQYF. The CDR3 nucleotides are TGTGCCTGGAGTGCCACCGGGGAGCAGTACTTC.

This clone is a singleton in its sample. This sequence joins TRBV6-6 and TRBJ2-5; TRBD2 agrees at 7 bases. V lost 7 bases, J lost 4 bases, and 3 bases stayed unmatched. Germline V lookup: CDR1 MNHNY, CDR2 SVGAGI (reference sequence). This CDR3 is 12 amino acids long. This CDR3 is CASKASGETQYF. CDR3 DNA sequence: TGTGCCAGCAAAGCTAGCGGAGAGACCCAGTACTTC.

The sample holds one count of this clone. The chain carries TRBV4-2 and TRBJ2-3, with a weak D call TRBD2 (5 bases). The CDR3 has 14 residues. Germline CDR1 and CDR2: LGHNA and YNFKEQ. Trimming left V 4 bases short and J 5 bases short, with 13 bases between. The DNA of the CDR3 is TGTGCCAGCAGCCCCGGGATCCAAAAAGATACGCAGTATTTT. This sequence encodes CASSPGIQKDTQYF.

This clone was recorded only once. This sequence joins TRBV5-6 and TRBJ2-2; 9 bases agree with TRBD1. The V and J ends lost 2 bases and 7 bases, in that order; junction bases with no gene match: 15. CDR1 is SGHDT and CDR2 is YYEEEE in the germline V gene. CDR3 length: 18 residues. CDR3 amino acids: CASSFGWDRDVHVGELFF. In nucleotides, the CDR3 is TGTGCCAGCAGCTTTGGCTGGGACAGGGATGTCCATGTCGGGGAGCTGTTTTTT.

The chain employs TRBV5-4 and TRBJ2-3, with 13 bases matching TRBD2. Germline V lookup: CDR1 SGHNT, CDR2 YYREEE (reference sequence). V was clipped by 5 bases and J by 2 bases; unmatched bases: 5. The CDR3 has 16 residues. Written as DNA, the CDR3 is TGTGCCAGCAGATCCGGGACTAGCGGGGCCACAGATACGCAGTATTTT. Translating it yields CASRSGTSGATDTQYF.

This chain connects TRBV5-1 to TRBJ1-6, with D tentatively TRBD1 (6 bases). CDR3 size: 16 residues. Germline V gives CDR1 SGHRS, CDR2 YFSETQ. V dropped 4 bases and J dropped 8 bases, with 19 bases sitting between them. This chain's CDR3 is CASSPGSGGPDSPLHF. The DNA for the CDR3 is TGCGCCAGCAGCCCGGGGTCGGGGGGGCCCGATTCACCCCTCCACTTT.

This clone was counted once. The J gene is TRBJ2-3, the V gene TRBV19; 9 bases line up with TRBD2. Germline V CDR1 and CDR2: LNHDA, SQIVND (reference sequence). The CDR3 extends over 16 amino acids. With V trimmed by 5 bases and J by 3 bases, 9 bases remained unmatched. The CDR3 region is CASSPMTSGQTDTQYF. CDR3 nucleotide sequence: TGTGCCAGTAGTCCGATGACTAGCGGACAAACAGATACGCAGTATTTT.

This clone was found a few times. The V and J genes are TRBV7-9 and TRBJ1-5, with 7 bases matching TRBD1. CDR1 SEHNR and CDR2 FQNEAQ come from the germline V gene (reference sequence). V was clipped by 5 bases and J by 6 bases; unmatched bases: 7. The CDR3 has 14 amino acids. The CDR3: CASSLTGVGQPQHF. CDR3 DNA: TGTGCCAGCAGCCTAACAGGGGTAGGTCAGCCCCAGCATTTT. Full variable domain (rest looked up from reference TRBV7-9 and TRBJ1-5): DTGVSQNPRHKITKRGQNVTFRCDPISEHNRLYWYRQTLGQGPEFLTYFQNEAQLEKSRLLSDRFSAERPKGSFSTLEIQRTEQGDSAMYLCASSLTGVGQPQHFGDGTRLSIL.

The chain combines TRBV19 with TRBJ1-1; 9 nucleotides align to TRBD1. The germline V gene encodes CDR1 LNHDA and CDR2 SQIVND (reference sequence). After removal of 5 bases from V and 5 bases from J, the junction contained 9 bases not matched to a gene. The CDR3 has 15 amino acids. DNA of the CDR3: TGTGCCAGTAGTCCCCAGACAGGGGGGGAGACTGAAGCTTTCTTT. This gives the protein CASSPQTGGETEAFF.

V and J are TRBV6-4 and TRBJ1-1; D is uncertain. The CDR3 is 13 residues long. Germline CDR1 is MRHNA and CDR2 is SNTAGT. Between the trimmed V and J ends, which lost 4 bases and 3 bases, there was a span of 9 bases. CDR3 residues: CASSVDKHTEAFF. In nucleotides, the CDR3 is TGTGCCAGCAGTGTTGACAAGCACACTGAAGCTTTCTTT.

The chain has TRBV5-4 and TRBJ1-5; D may be TRBD1 (5 bases). Germline-derived CDR1 and CDR2 are SGHNT and YYREEE (reference sequence). The CDR3 sequence is 15 residues long. The ends were cut back, 0 bases at V and 6 bases at J, with 13 bases in the middle. Written as DNA, the CDR3 is TGTGCCAGCAGCTTGGATGGGCTAAGGGGTCAGCCCCAGCATTTT. It is translated as CASSLDGLRGQPQHF.

The V and J genes are TRBV19 and TRBJ1-1; D is ambiguous. Looked up from germline, CDR1 is LNHDA and CDR2 is SQIVND (reference sequence). The CDR3 spans 13 residues. V lost 3 bases to trimming and J lost 8 bases, with 13 bases between them. DNA of the CDR3: TGTGCCAGTAGTATTAACATCCTCGGGGAAGCTTTCTTT. Encoded protein: CASSINILGEAFF.

J is TRBJ2-2 and V is TRBV18; no definite D call. This CDR3 region has 13 residues. V lost 2 bases, J lost 7 bases, and 8 bases lay in between. CDR1 KGHSH and CDR2 LQKENI come from the germline V gene. The CDR3 coding sequence is TGTGCCAGCTCACCAGTCAGTAACGGGGAGCTGTTTTTT. Amino acids: CASSPVSNGELFF.

The chain is built from TRBV2 and TRBJ2-1, with D perhaps TRBD1 (6 bases). Trimming shortened V by 7 bases and J by 8 bases, and 15 bases separated the two germline ends. CDR3 size: 13 residues. From germline, CDR1 is SNHLY and CDR2 FYNNEI. The CDR3 region has the DNA TGTGCCAGCACCCTCTCAGGGGTCCATGAGCAGTTCTTC. The encoded protein is CASTLSGVHEQFF.

The rearrangement links TRBV6-1 to TRBJ2-7, with 7 bases aligning to TRBD1. V dropped 6 bases and J dropped 9; count of bases not matched to a gene: 14. The germline CDR1 and CDR2 sequences are MNHNS and SASEGT. The length of the CDR3 is 14 residues. The CDR3 spells CASRAGTDLRGQYF. Here the CDR3 DNA reads TGTGCCAGCAGAGCCGGGACAGACCTACGAGGGCAGTACTTC.

The CDR3 DNA reads as TGTGCCAGCAGTGTGGCACCTTCCTACGAGCAGTACTTC. The encoded protein is CASSVAPSYEQYF. The chain combines TRBV2 with TRBJ2-7; D call uncertain. Per germline, CDR1 SNHLY and CDR2 FYNNEI. Between the trimmed V and J ends, which lost 4 bases and 1 base, there was a span of 8 bases. The length of the CDR3 is 13 residues.

The V call is TRBV5-1, the J call TRBJ1-3; perhaps TRBD1 as D (6 bases). Per the germline V gene, CDR1 is SGHRS and CDR2 is YFSETQ. V was cut by 1 base and J by 0 bases, with 14 bases left in between. This CDR3 region has 17 residues. This chain's CDR3 is CASSLIGGQSSGNTIYF. DNA of the CDR3: TGCGCCAGCAGCTTGATTGGCGGACAGAGCTCTGGAAACACCATATATTTT.

The chain combines TRBV19 with TRBJ1-2; weak D call: TRBD1 (5 bases). The CDR3 is 13 amino acids. The germline V gene encodes CDR1 LNHDA and CDR2 SQIVND (reference sequence). V lost 7 bases and J 7 bases, leaving 16 bases between the germline ends. Written as DNA, the CDR3 is TGTGCCAGTACCCAACTTGGGGGGGTTGGCTACACCTTC. It encodes CASTQLGGVGYTF.

This chain connects TRBV7-8 to TRBJ1-6; D is perhaps TRBD1 (5 bases). CDR1 is SGHVS, CDR2 FQNEAQ, per germline. This CDR3 region has 17 residues. The V and J ends lost 4 bases and 4 bases respectively, with 17 bases between them. The CDR3 DNA follows: TGTGCCAGCAGCTCCAGACAGCTCTCGTCGTATAATTCACCCCTCCACTTT. Protein: CASSSRQLSSYNSPLHF.